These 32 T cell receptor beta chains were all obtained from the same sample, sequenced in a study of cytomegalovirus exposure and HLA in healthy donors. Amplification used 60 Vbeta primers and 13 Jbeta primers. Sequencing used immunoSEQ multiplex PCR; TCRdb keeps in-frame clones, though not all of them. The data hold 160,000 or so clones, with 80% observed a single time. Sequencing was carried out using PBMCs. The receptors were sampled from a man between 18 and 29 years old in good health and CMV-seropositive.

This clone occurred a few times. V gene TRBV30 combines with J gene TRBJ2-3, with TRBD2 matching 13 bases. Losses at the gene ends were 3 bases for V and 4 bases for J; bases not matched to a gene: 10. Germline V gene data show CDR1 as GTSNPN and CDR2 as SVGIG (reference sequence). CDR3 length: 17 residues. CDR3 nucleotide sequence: TGTGCCTGGAGCGGTCCTACTAGCGGGAGGGCCGCAGATACGCAGTATTTT. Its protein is CAWSGPTSGRAADTQYF.

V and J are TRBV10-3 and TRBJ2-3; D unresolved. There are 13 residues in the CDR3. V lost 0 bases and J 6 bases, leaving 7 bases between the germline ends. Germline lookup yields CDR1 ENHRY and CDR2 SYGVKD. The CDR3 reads CAISESRQDTQYF. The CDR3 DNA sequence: TGTGCCATCAGTGAGTCGAGGCAGGATACGCAGTATTTT.

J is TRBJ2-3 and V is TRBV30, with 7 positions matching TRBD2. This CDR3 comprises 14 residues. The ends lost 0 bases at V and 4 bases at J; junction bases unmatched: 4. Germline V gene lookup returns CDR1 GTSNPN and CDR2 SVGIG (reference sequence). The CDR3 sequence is CAWSVLTSADTQYF. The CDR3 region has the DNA TGTGCCTGGAGTGTCCTCACTAGCGCAGATACGCAGTATTTT.

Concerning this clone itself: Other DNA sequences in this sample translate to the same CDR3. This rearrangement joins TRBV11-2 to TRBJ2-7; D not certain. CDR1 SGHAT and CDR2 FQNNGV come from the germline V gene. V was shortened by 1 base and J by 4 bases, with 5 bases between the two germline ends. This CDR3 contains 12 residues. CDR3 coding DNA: TGTGCCAGCAGCTTAGTCGGGTACGAGCAGTACTTC. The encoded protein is CASSLVGYEQYF.

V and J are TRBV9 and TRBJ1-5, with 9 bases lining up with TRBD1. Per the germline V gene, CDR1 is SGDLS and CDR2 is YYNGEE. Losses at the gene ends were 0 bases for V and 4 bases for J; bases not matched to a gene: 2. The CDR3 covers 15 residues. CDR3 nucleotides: TGTGCCAGCAGCGTAGGACAGGGGGAAAATCAGCCCCAGCATTTT. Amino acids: CASSVGQGENQPQHF.

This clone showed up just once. The chain's CDR3 is CASKGRGQGIDTQYF. CDR3 in DNA: TGTGCCAGCAAAGGAAGGGGGCAGGGAATAGATACGCAGTATTTT. The chain is built from TRBV6-5 and TRBJ2-3; 7 bases are a match to TRBD1. The CDR3 loop spans 15 amino acids. From germline, CDR1 is MNHEY and CDR2 SVGAGI. V shed 7 bases, J shed 5 bases, and the junction held 12 bases outside the gene matches.

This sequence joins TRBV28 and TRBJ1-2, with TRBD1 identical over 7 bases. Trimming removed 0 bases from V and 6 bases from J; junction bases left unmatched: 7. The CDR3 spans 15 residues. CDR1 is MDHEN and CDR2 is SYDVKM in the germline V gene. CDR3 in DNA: TGTGCCAGCAGTTTATGGGCAGGGACAGATCATGGCTACACCTTC. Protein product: CASSLWAGTDHGYTF.

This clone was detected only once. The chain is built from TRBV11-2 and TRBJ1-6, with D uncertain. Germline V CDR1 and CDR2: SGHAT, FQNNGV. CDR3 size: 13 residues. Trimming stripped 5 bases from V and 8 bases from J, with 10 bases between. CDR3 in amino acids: CASSVQVDSPLHF. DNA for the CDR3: TGTGCCAGCAGCGTCCAGGTTGATTCACCCCTCCACTTT.

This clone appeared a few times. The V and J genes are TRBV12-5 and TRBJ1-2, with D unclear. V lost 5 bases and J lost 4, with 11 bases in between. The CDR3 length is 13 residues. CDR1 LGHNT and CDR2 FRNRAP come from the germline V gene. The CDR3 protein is CASGPTLSYGYTF. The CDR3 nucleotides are TGTGCTAGTGGTCCCACTCTAAGCTATGGCTACACCTTC.

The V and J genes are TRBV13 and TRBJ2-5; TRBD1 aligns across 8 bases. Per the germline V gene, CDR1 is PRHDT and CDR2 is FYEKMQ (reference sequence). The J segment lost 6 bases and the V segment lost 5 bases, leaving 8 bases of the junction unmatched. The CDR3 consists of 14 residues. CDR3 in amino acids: CASSPPTGDQTQYF. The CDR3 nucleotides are TGTGCCAGCAGCCCACCGACAGGGGACCAGACCCAGTACTTC.

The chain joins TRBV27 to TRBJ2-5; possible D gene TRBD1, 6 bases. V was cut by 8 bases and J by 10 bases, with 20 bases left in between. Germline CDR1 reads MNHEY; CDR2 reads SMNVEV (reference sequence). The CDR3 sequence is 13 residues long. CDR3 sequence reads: CASRSPPKGDQYF. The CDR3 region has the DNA TGTGCCAGCCGATCTCCGCCTAAGGGGGACCAGTACTTC.

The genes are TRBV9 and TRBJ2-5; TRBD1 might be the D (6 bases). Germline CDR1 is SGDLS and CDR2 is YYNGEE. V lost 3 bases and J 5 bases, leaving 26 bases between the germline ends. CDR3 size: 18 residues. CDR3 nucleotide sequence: TGTGCCAGCAGCGCCCCCTTCACAGGGTATACGAACGTGGAGACCCAGTACTTC. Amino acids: CASSAPFTGYTNVETQYF. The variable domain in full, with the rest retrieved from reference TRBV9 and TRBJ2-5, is DSGVTQTPKHLITATGQRVTLRCSPRSGDLSVYWYQQSLDQGLQFLIQYYNGEERAKGNILERFSAQQFPDLHSELNLSSLELGDSALYFCASSAPFTGYTNVETQYFGPGTRLLVL.

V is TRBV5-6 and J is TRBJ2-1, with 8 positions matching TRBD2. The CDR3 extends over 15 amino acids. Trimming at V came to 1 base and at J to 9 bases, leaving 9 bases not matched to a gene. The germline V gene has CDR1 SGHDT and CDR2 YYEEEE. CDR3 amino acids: CASSLSSGGRVEQFF. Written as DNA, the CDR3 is TGTGCCAGCAGCTTGTCCAGCGGGGGACGGGTTGAGCAGTTCTTC.

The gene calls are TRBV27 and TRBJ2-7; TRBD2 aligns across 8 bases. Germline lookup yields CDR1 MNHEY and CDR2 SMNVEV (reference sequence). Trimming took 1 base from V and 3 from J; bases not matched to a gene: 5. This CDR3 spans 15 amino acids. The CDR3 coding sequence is TGTGCCAGCAGTTTATGGGGGACTAGAGTCTACGAGCAGTACTTC. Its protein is CASSLWGTRVYEQYF.

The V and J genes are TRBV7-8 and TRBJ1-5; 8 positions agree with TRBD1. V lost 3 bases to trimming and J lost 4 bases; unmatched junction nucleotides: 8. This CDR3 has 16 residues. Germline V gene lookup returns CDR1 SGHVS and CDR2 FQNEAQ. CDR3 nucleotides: TGTGCCAGCAGCTTGGGTTCAGGGGGCCTTAATCAGCCCCAGCATTTT. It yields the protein CASSLGSGGLNQPQHF.

Here the CDR3 DNA reads TGTGCCAGCAGCTTGGAGAGGAATCAGCCCCAGCATTTT. It translates to CASSLERNQPQHF. The gene calls are TRBV7-9 and TRBJ1-5; D gene unclear. Deletions cut 3 bases from V and 4 bases from J, with 7 bases between. CDR1 is SEHNR, CDR2 FQNEAQ, per germline (reference sequence). The CDR3 is made up of 13 amino acids.

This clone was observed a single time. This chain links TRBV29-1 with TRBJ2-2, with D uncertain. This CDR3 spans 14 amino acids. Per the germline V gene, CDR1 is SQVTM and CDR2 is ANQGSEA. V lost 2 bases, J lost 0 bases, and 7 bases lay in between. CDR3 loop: CSVEPQTNTGELFF. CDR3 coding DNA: TGCAGCGTTGAACCCCAGACGAACACCGGGGAGCTGTTTTTT.

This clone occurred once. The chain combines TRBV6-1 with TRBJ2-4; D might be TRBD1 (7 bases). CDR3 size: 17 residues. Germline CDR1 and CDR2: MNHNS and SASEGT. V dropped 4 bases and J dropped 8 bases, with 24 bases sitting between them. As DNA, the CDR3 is TGTGCCAGCAGTGCCCCGGGACAGCCTGTTCGCGGGGACATTCAGTACTTC. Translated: CASSAPGQPVRGDIQYF.

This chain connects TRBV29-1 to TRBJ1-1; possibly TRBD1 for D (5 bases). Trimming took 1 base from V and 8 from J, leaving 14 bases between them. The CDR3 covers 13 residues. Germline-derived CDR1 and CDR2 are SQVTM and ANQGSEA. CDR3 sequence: CSVEGAYGGEAFF. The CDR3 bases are TGCAGCGTTGAAGGAGCTTATGGGGGGGAAGCTTTCTTT.

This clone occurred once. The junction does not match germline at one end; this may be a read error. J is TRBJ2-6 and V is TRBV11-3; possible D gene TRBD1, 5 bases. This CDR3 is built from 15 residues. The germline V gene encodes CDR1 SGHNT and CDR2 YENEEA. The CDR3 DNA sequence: TGTGCCAGCAGCCCCTCAGGGCCTGGGGCCAACGGCCTGACTTTC. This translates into CASSPSGPGANGLTF.

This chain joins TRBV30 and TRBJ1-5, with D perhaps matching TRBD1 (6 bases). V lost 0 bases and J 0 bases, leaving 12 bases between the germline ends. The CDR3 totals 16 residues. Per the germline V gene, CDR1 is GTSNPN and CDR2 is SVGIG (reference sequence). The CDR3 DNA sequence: TGTGCCTGGAGTGTAGGTCAGGGGTATAGCAATCAGCCCCAGCATTTT. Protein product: CAWSVGQGYSNQPQHF.

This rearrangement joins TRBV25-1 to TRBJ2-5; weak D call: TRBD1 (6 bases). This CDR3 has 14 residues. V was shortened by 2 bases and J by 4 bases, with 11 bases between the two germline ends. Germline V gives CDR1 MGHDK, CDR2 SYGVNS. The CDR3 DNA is TGTGCCAGCAGTGAAAGAACAGGGTCAGAGACCCAGTACTTC. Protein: CASSERTGSETQYF.

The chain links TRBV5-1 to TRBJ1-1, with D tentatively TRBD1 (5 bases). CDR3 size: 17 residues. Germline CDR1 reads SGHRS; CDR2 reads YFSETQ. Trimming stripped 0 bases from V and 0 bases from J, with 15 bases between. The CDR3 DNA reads TGCGCCAGCAGCTTGGACGCAGGGCAGATAATGAACACTGAAGCTTTCTTT. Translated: CASSLDAGQIMNTEAFF.

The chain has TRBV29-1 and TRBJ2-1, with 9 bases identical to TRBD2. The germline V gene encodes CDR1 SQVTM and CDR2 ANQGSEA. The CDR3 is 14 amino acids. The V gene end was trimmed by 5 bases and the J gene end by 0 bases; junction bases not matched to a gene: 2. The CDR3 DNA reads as TGCAGCGTTTTTAGCGGGAGCTCCTACAATGAGCAGTTCTTC. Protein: CSVFSGSSYNEQFF.

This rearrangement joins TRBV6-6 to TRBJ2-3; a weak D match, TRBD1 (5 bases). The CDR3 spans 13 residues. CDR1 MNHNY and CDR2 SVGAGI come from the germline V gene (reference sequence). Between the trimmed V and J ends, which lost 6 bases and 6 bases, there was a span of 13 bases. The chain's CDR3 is CASRLPPGDTQYF. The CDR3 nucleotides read TGTGCCAGCAGACTCCCTCCAGGGGATACGCAGTATTTT.

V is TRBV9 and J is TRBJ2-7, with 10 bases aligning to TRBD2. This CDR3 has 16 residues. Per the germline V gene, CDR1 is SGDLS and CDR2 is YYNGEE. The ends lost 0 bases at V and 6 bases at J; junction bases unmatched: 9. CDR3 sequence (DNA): TGTGCCAGCAGCGTAGCTCCAACTAGCGGGGTTAGCGAGCAGTACTTC. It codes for CASSVAPTSGVSEQYF. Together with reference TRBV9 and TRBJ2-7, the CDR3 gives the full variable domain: DSGVTQTPKHLITATGQRVTLRCSPRSGDLSVYWYQQSLDQGLQFLIQYYNGEERAKGNILERFSAQQFPDLHSELNLSSLELGDSALYFCASSVAPTSGVSEQYFGPGTRLTVT.

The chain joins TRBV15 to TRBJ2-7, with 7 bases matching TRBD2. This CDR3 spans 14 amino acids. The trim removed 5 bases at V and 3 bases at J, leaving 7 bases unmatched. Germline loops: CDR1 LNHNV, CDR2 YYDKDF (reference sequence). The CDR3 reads CATSPRLADYEQYF. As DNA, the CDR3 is TGTGCCACCAGCCCTCGACTAGCAGACTACGAGCAGTACTTC.

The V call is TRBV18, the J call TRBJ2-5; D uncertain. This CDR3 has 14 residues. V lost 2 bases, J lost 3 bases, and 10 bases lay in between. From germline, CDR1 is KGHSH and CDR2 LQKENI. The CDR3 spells CASSPITAKETQYF. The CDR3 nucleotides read TGTGCCAGCTCACCAATAACAGCCAAAGAGACCCAGTACTTC.

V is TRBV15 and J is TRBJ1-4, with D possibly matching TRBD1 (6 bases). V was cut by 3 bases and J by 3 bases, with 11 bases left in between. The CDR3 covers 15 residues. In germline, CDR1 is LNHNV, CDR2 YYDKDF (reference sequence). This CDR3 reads CATSRENRANEKLFF. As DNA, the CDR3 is TGTGCCACCAGCAGGGAGAACAGGGCTAATGAAAAACTGTTTTTT. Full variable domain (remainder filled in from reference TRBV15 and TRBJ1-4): DAMVIQNPRYQVTQFGKPVTLSCSQTLNHNVMYWYQQKSSQAPKLLFHYYDKDFNNEADTPDNFQSRRPNTSFCFLDIRSPGLGDTAMYLCATSRENRANEKLFFGSGTQLSVL.

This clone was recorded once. The CDR3, as DNA: TGTGCCAGCAGCTCGGGACAGCATCTAACTAATGAAAAACTGTTTTTT. Its protein product is CASSSGQHLTNEKLFF. The chain couples TRBV5-8 to TRBJ1-4, with 7 bases aligning to TRBD1. CDR1 and CDR2 from the germline V gene are SGHTS and YDEGEE. Trimming at V came to 3 bases and at J to 1 base, leaving 6 bases not matched to a gene. There are 16 residues in the CDR3.

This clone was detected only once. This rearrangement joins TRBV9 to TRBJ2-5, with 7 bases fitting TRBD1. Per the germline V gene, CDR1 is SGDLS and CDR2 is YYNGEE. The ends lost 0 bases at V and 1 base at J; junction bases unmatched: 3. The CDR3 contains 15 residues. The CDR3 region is CASSVGTGAQETQYF. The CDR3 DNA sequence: TGTGCCAGCAGCGTAGGTACAGGGGCCCAAGAGACCCAGTACTTC.

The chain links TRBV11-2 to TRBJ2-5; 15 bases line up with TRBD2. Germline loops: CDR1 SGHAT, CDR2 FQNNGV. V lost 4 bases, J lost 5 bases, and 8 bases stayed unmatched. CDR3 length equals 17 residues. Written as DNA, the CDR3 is TGTGCCAGCAGCTCGGGACTAGCGGGAGGAGGCGCGGAGACCCAGTACTTC. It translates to CASSSGLAGGGAETQYF.